This T cell receptor beta chain was observed in a study of cytomegalovirus exposure and HLA in healthy donors. This clone occurred once. Its target is unknown. Study results and limitations: Several of the most significant clusters appeared linked to common viral pathogens, based on a later analysis. Trimming of TCR beta V- and J-genes showed a link, identified in a later analysis, to a missense DCLRE1C variant.

The PCR employed 60 Vbeta primers together with 13 Jbeta primers. TCRdb's copy holds only in-frame clones and misses some; the assay was immunoSEQ multiplex PCR. The sample has roughly 170,000 clones, over 75% seen once; the top ten hold 1.5% to 2%. The sequence derives from a woman in her thirties in good health and CMV-seronegative. The sequenced material came from PBMCs.

The CDR3 DNA sequence: TGTGCCAGCAGCTCAAGTGGTAGTCTACAGTTCTTC. Translated, it gives CASSSSGSLQFF. The chain employs TRBV7-2 and TRBJ2-1; unclear D gene. Germline CDR1 SGHTA, CDR2 FQGNSA. Trimming took off 4 bases at V and 13 bases at J, with 14 bases between the two ends. This CDR3 region has 12 residues. The whole variable domain, remainder taken from reference TRBV7-2 and TRBJ2-1, is GAGVSQSPSNKVTEKGKDVELRCDPISGHTALYWYRQSLGQGLEFLIYFQGNSAPDKSGLPSDRFSAERTGGSVSTLTIQRTQQEDSAVYLCASSSSGSLQFFGPGTRLTVL.